This is a list of T cell receptor beta chains from one sample in a study of blood T cell repertoires in COVID-19. The assay was immunoSEQ multiplex PCR, and TCRdb's table has in-frame clones only and misses some. Altogether about 120,000 clones are present, just under 80% being singletons, with the ten largest covering 16%. The sequenced sample consisted of peripheral blood. These receptors came from a man between 60 and 75 years old with active or convalescent COVID-19. Each CDR3 is given with its conserved first and last residue. The D gene is left open where the match is weak. Clone size is given for some rows only: seen once, a few or many times, or a class if the clone is expanded.

abundance: .; len: 13; d_gene: .; v_gene: TRBV21-1; j_gene: TRBJ1-1; CDR3aa: CARVTGMNTEAFF; CDR3nt: TGTGCCAGGGTTACAGGTATGAACACTGAAGCTTTCTTT
abundance: .; len: 13; d_gene: .; v_gene: TRBV19; j_gene: TRBJ2-5; CDR3aa: CASSIGQAETQYF; CDR3nt: TGTGCCAGTAGTATAGGGCAGGCCGAGACCCAGTACTTC
abundance: .; len: 14; d_gene: TRBD2; v_gene: TRBV28; j_gene: TRBJ2-4; CDR3aa: CASSLGGAKNIQYF; CDR3nt: TGTGCCAGCAGTTTGGGGGGGGCCAAAAACATTCAGTACTTC
abundance: .; len: 14; d_gene: .; v_gene: TRBV27; j_gene: TRBJ1-2; CDR3aa: CASSLRRTDYGYTF; CDR3nt: TGTGCCAGCAGTTTAAGGCGGACAGACTATGGCTACACCTTC
abundance: .; len: 14; d_gene: TRBD1; v_gene: TRBV7-9; j_gene: TRBJ1-4; CDR3aa: CASSSGQRNEKLFF; CDR3nt: TGTGCCAGCAGCTCGGGACAGCGTAATGAAAAACTGTTTTTT
abundance: .; len: 17; d_gene: .; v_gene: TRBV12-5; j_gene: TRBJ2-2; CDR3aa: CASGSTKGEGRTGELFF; CDR3nt: TGTGCTAGTGGTTCGACAAAGGGGGAGGGCCGTACCGGGGAGCTGTTTTTT
abundance: .; len: 13; d_gene: .; v_gene: TRBV19; j_gene: TRBJ2-7; CDR3aa: CASSKGEEYEQYF; CDR3nt: TGTGCCAGTAGTAAGGGAGAAGAGTACGAGCAGTACTTC
abundance: .; len: 13; d_gene: TRBD1; v_gene: TRBV3-1/TRBV3-2; j_gene: TRBJ1-2; CDR3aa: CASSQGDRGGYTF; CDR3nt: TGTGCCAGCAGCCAAGGGGACAGGGGCGGCTACACCTTC
abundance: .; len: 16; d_gene: .; v_gene: TRBV21-1; j_gene: TRBJ1-1; CDR3aa: CATKTPGGEGNTEAFF; CDR3nt: TGTGCCACCAAAACACCAGGGGGCGAAGGGAACACTGAAGCTTTCTTT
abundance: .; len: 13; d_gene: .; v_gene: TRBV6-5; j_gene: TRBJ2-2; CDR3aa: CASSRVGTGELFF; CDR3nt: TGTGCCAGCAGCCGGGTAGGAACCGGGGAGCTGTTTTTT
abundance: .; len: 15; d_gene: .; v_gene: TRBV6-5; j_gene: TRBJ2-3; CDR3aa: CASRGGFYITDTQYF; CDR3nt: TGTGCCAGCAGGGGAGGATTCTATATCACAGATACGCAGTATTTT
abundance: .; len: 14; d_gene: TRBD1; v_gene: TRBV2; j_gene: TRBJ1-1; CDR3aa: CASGNQGGNTEAFF; CDR3nt: TGTGCCAGCGGTAACCAGGGGGGGAACACTGAAGCTTTCTTT
abundance: .; len: 14; d_gene: TRBD1; v_gene: TRBV25-1; j_gene: TRBJ1-2; CDR3aa: CASRGDRGSLIYTF; CDR3nt: TGTGCCAGCAGGGGGGACAGGGGATCCTTGATCTACACCTTC
abundance: .; len: 17; d_gene: TRBD2; v_gene: TRBV30; j_gene: TRBJ2-7; CDR3aa: CAWSANLLLAGGREQYF; CDR3nt: TGTGCCTGGAGTGCAAACCTCTTACTAGCGGGAGGTCGGGAGCAGTACTTC
abundance: .; len: 14; d_gene: TRBD1; v_gene: TRBV18; j_gene: TRBJ2-3; CDR3aa: CASSDRGLTDTQYF; CDR3nt: TGTGCCAGCTCAGACAGGGGGTTGACAGATACGCAGTATTTT
abundance: .; len: 15; d_gene: .; v_gene: TRBV4-1; j_gene: TRBJ1-1; CDR3aa: CASSLLLYRDTEAFF; CDR3nt: TGCGCCAGCAGCCTTCTACTATATCGGGACACTGAAGCTTTCTTT
abundance: .; len: 16; d_gene: TRBD2; v_gene: TRBV4-2; j_gene: TRBJ2-7; CDR3aa: CASSQDLAAGAYEQYF; CDR3nt: TGTGCCAGCAGCCAAGATCTTGCAGCGGGAGCTTACGAGCAGTACTTC
abundance: .; len: 14; d_gene: TRBD1; v_gene: TRBV6-2/TRBV6-3; j_gene: TRBJ2-7; CDR3aa: CASRYTGGLYEQYF; CDR3nt: TGTGCCAGCAGATACACAGGGGGCTTGTACGAGCAGTACTTC
abundance: .; len: 13; d_gene: TRBD1; v_gene: TRBV11-2; j_gene: TRBJ1-2; CDR3aa: CASSLTGGDGYTF; CDR3nt: TGTGCCAGCAGCTTAACAGGGGGAGATGGCTACACCTTC
abundance: .; len: 15; d_gene: TRBD2; v_gene: TRBV3-1/TRBV3-2; j_gene: TRBJ2-3; CDR3aa: CASSRLAGPRDTQYF; CDR3nt: TGTGCCAGCAGCAGACTAGCGGGACCCAGGGATACGCAGTATTTT
abundance: .; len: 14; d_gene: .; v_gene: TRBV10-3; j_gene: TRBJ1-5; CDR3aa: CATEADNSNQPQHF; CDR3nt: TGTGCCACCGAGGCGGACAATAGCAATCAGCCCCAGCATTTT
abundance: .; len: 17; d_gene: .; v_gene: TRBV5-4; j_gene: TRBJ2-5; CDR3aa: CASSRGPGQSGEETQYF; CDR3nt: TGTGCCAGCAGCCGGGGACCGGGCCAATCGGGGGAAGAGACCCAGTACTTC
abundance: .; len: 14; d_gene: TRBD2; v_gene: TRBV10-1; j_gene: TRBJ2-5; CDR3aa: CASTPGGDQETQYF; CDR3nt: TGCGCCAGCACCCCTGGGGGGGATCAGGAGACCCAGTACTTC
abundance: .; len: 13; d_gene: .; v_gene: TRBV12-3/TRBV12-4; j_gene: TRBJ2-2; CDR3aa: CASSLTGTGELFF; CDR3nt: TGTGCCAGCAGTTTAACTGGCACCGGGGAGCTGTTTTTT
abundance: .; len: 16; d_gene: .; v_gene: TRBV7-2; j_gene: TRBJ2-1; CDR3aa: CASSFSGLSSYNEQFF; CDR3nt: TGTGCCAGCAGCTTTTCCGGGTTGAGCTCCTACAATGAGCAGTTCTTC
abundance: .; len: 15; d_gene: .; v_gene: TRBV4-1; j_gene: TRBJ1-5; CDR3aa: CASSQDRYSNQPQHF; CDR3nt: TGCGCCAGCAGCCAAGACAGGTATAGCAATCAGCCCCAGCATTTT
abundance: .; len: 15; d_gene: .; v_gene: TRBV28; j_gene: TRBJ2-3; CDR3aa: CASRWFGASTDTQYF; CDR3nt: TGTGCCAGCAGATGGTTTGGGGCTAGCACAGATACGCAGTATTTT
abundance: .; len: 14; d_gene: TRBD2; v_gene: TRBV7-3; j_gene: TRBJ2-3; CDR3aa: CATRSGRAPDTQYF; CDR3nt: TGTGCCACCCGTAGCGGGAGGGCCCCAGATACGCAGTATTTT
abundance: .; len: 13; d_gene: .; v_gene: TRBV24-1; j_gene: TRBJ1-2; CDR3aa: CATTAGGNYGYTF; CDR3nt: TGTGCCACCACTGCGGGCGGAAACTATGGCTACACCTTC
abundance: once; len: 16; d_gene: TRBD2; v_gene: TRBV4-2; j_gene: TRBJ2-7; CDR3aa: CASSPNRASGRNEQYF; CDR3nt: TGTGCCAGCAGCCCCAACAGGGCTAGCGGGAGGAACGAGCAGTACTTC
abundance: .; len: 15; d_gene: TRBD1; v_gene: TRBV6-2/TRBV6-3; j_gene: TRBJ1-5; CDR3aa: CASSWTGRKNQPQHF; CDR3nt: TGTGCCAGCAGTTGGACAGGGAGAAAAAATCAGCCCCAGCATTTT
abundance: .; len: 14; d_gene: .; v_gene: TRBV5-1; j_gene: TRBJ1-5; CDR3aa: CASSLDSNNQPQHF; CDR3nt: TGCGCCAGCAGCTTGGACAGTAACAATCAGCCCCAGCATTTT
abundance: .; len: 17; d_gene: TRBD2; v_gene: TRBV29-1; j_gene: TRBJ2-3; CDR3aa: CSVETPGLAGSTDTQYF; CDR3nt: TGCAGCGTTGAAACCCCGGGACTAGCGGGTAGCACAGATACGCAGTATTTT
abundance: .; len: 15; d_gene: TRBD1; v_gene: TRBV6-5; j_gene: TRBJ1-1; CDR3aa: CASRDWTGGDTEAFF; CDR3nt: TGTGCCAGCAGGGATTGGACAGGGGGAGACACTGAAGCTTTCTTT
abundance: .; len: 15; d_gene: .; v_gene: TRBV10-3; j_gene: TRBJ1-5; CDR3aa: CAISEFNRGNQPQHF; CDR3nt: TGTGCCATCAGTGAGTTCAACAGGGGCAATCAGCCCCAGCATTTT
abundance: .; len: 15; d_gene: TRBD1; v_gene: TRBV27; j_gene: TRBJ2-5; CDR3aa: CASSSPQGGKETQYF; CDR3nt: TGTGCCAGCAGTTCACCACAGGGGGGAAAAGAGACCCAGTACTTC
abundance: once; len: 12; d_gene: .; v_gene: TRBV5-4; j_gene: TRBJ2-7; CDR3aa: CASSFDTYEQYF; CDR3nt: TGTGCCAGCAGCTTTGACACCTACGAGCAGTACTTC
abundance: .; len: 14; d_gene: .; v_gene: TRBV7-8; j_gene: TRBJ2-7; CDR3aa: CASSLAGGNYEQYF; CDR3nt: TGTGCCAGCAGCTTAGCTGGCGGCAACTACGAGCAGTACTTC
abundance: .; len: 11; d_gene: .; v_gene: TRBV2; j_gene: TRBJ2-5; CDR3aa: CASLREETQYF; CDR3nt: TGTGCCAGCCTCCGGGAAGAGACCCAGTACTTC
abundance: .; len: 14; d_gene: TRBD1; v_gene: TRBV6-5; j_gene: TRBJ2-3; CDR3aa: CASSPGTDTDTQYF; CDR3nt: TGTGCCAGCAGTCCTGGGACAGACACAGATACGCAGTATTTT
abundance: .; len: 18; d_gene: .; v_gene: TRBV21-1; j_gene: TRBJ2-7; CDR3aa: CASSKGQRESTEGYEQYF; CDR3nt: TGTGCCAGCAGCAAAGGTCAGCGGGAGAGTACGGAAGGTTACGAGCAGTACTTC
abundance: .; len: 17; d_gene: TRBD2; v_gene: TRBV7-9; j_gene: TRBJ2-4; CDR3aa: CASSLGASGRGSNIQYF; CDR3nt: TGTGCCAGCAGCTTAGGGGCTAGCGGGAGAGGCTCCAACATTCAGTACTTC
abundance: .; len: 15; d_gene: TRBD1; v_gene: TRBV6-2/TRBV6-3; j_gene: TRBJ1-4; CDR3aa: CASSRPGQRNEKLFF; CDR3nt: TGTGCCAGCAGCCGTCCGGGACAGCGAAATGAAAAACTGTTTTTT
abundance: .; len: 13; d_gene: TRBD2; v_gene: TRBV11-1; j_gene: TRBJ2-3; CDR3aa: CATGLANTDTQYF; CDR3nt: TGTGCCACGGGACTAGCAAACACAGATACGCAGTATTTT
abundance: .; len: 13; d_gene: .; v_gene: TRBV19; j_gene: TRBJ1-1; CDR3aa: CASSLLIGERAFF; CDR3nt: TGTGCCAGTAGTCTCTTAATCGGGGAGCGTGCTTTCTTT
abundance: .; len: 13; d_gene: .; v_gene: TRBV30; j_gene: TRBJ1-4; CDR3aa: CAWATGGGEKLFF; CDR3nt: TGTGCCTGGGCAACGGGGGGTGGTGAAAAACTGTTTTTT
abundance: .; len: 13; d_gene: .; v_gene: TRBV6-5; j_gene: TRBJ1-1; CDR3aa: CASSPGRNTEAFF; CDR3nt: TGTGCCAGCAGCCCGGGTCGGAACACTGAAGCTTTCTTT
abundance: .; len: 13; d_gene: .; v_gene: TRBV12-3/TRBV12-4; j_gene: TRBJ2-2; CDR3aa: CAISVSNTGELFF; CDR3nt: TGTGCCATCAGCGTATCGAACACCGGGGAGCTGTTTTTT
abundance: .; len: 12; d_gene: .; v_gene: TRBV10-3; j_gene: TRBJ2-3; CDR3aa: CAISEGPDTQYF; CDR3nt: TGTGCCATCAGTGAGGGGCCGGATACGCAGTATTTT
abundance: .; len: 15; d_gene: TRBD2; v_gene: TRBV7-9; j_gene: TRBJ2-1; CDR3aa: CASSPGVAGGNEQFF; CDR3nt: TGTGCCAGCAGCCCCGGGGTAGCGGGAGGTAATGAGCAGTTCTTC
abundance: .; len: 15; d_gene: TRBD2; v_gene: TRBV18; j_gene: TRBJ2-1; CDR3aa: CASSPTSGSPNEQFF; CDR3nt: TGTGCCAGCTCACCGACTAGCGGGAGTCCCAATGAGCAGTTCTTC
abundance: .; len: 15; d_gene: TRBD1; v_gene: TRBV6-5; j_gene: TRBJ1-2; CDR3aa: CASSYSGQGADPYTF; CDR3nt: TGTGCCAGCAGTTACTCGGGACAGGGGGCTGACCCTTACACCTTC
abundance: .; len: 13; d_gene: TRBD2; v_gene: TRBV6-4; j_gene: TRBJ2-1; CDR3aa: CASSRQREGEQFF; CDR3nt: TGTGCCAGCAGTCGTCAGCGGGAGGGCGAGCAGTTCTTC
abundance: many; len: 14; d_gene: .; v_gene: TRBV19; j_gene: TRBJ2-2; CDR3aa: CASSVRGNTGELFF; CDR3nt: TGTGCCAGTAGTGTAAGGGGGAACACCGGGGAGCTGTTTTTT